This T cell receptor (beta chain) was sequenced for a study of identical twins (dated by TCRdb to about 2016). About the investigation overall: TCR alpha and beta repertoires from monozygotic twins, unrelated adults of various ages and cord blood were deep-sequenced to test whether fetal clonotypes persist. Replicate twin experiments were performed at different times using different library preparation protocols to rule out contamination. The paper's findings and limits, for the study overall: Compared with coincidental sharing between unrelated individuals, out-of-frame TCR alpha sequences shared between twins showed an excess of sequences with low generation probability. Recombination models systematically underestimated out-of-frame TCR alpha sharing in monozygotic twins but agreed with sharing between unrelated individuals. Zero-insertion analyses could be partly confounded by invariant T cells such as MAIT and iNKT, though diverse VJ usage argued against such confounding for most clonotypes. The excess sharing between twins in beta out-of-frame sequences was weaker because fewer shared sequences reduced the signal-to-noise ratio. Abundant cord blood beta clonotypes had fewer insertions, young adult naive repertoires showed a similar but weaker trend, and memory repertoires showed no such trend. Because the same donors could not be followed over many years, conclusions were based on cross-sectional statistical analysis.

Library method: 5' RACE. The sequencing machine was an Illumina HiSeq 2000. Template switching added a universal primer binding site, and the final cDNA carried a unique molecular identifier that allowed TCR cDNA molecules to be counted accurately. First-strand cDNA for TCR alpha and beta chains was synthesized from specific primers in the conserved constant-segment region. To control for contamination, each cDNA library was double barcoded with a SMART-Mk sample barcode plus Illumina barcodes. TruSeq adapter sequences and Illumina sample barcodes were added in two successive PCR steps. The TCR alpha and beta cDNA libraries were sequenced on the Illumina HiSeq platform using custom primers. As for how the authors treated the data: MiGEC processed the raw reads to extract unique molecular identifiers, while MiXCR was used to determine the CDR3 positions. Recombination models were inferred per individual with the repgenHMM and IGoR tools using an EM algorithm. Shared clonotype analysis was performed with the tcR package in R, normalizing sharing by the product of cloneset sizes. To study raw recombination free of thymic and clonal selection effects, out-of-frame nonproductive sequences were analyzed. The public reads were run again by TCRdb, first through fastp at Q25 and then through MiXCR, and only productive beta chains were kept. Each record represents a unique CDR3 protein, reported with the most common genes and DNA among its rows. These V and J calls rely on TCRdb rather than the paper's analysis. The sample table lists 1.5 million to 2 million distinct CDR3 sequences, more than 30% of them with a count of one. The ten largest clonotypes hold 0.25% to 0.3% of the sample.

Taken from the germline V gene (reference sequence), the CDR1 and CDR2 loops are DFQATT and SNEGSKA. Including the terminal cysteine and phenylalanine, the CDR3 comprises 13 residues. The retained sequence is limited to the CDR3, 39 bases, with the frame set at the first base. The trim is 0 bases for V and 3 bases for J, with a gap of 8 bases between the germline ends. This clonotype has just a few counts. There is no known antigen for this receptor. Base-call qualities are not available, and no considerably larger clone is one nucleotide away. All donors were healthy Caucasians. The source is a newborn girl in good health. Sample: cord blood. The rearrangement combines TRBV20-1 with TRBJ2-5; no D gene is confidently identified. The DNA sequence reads TGCAGTGCTAGAGATCGATGGGAAGAGACCCAGTACTTC. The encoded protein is CSARDRWEETQYF.